The 4 T cell receptor beta chains in this list originate from one sample, sequenced in a study of vaccination and CD4 T cells after COVID-19. With the Oncomine TCR Beta short-read assay, DNA from cultured CD4+ T cells was sequenced. TCRdb re-called the PCR reads with MiXCR, one entry per CDR3 protein. The profile shows 6,000 to 7,000 distinct CDR3 sequences, more than 65% of them singletons. Treatment here: approximately nine-day PBMC culture with coronavirus spike peptide pools or control peptides (ViraFEST assay). Ahead of the COVID-19 pandemic (2011-2018), the CD4+ T cells of the unexposed donor were collected. No antigens are known for them. Sequenced sample: CD4+ T cells from blood, cultured in vitro. Receptors originate from a human donor in good health.

In its sample, this clonotype was seen a few times. The chain uses TRBV6-1 and TRBJ1-5; 8 nucleotides line up with TRBD1. The germline CDR1 and CDR2 sequences are MNHNS and SASEGT. V gave up 7 bases and J gave up 3 bases; unmatched junction bases: 5. The CDR3 length is 14 residues. The CDR3 DNA follows: TGTGCCAGCACAACAGGGGGAAACAATCAGCCCCAGCATTTT. It translates to CASTTGGNNQPQHF.

This rearrangement joins TRBV27 to TRBJ1-2; weak D call: TRBD1 (6 bases). Germline V CDR1 and CDR2: MNHEY, SMNVEV (reference sequence). V was clipped by 6 bases and J by 2 bases, with 10 bases between them. This CDR3 has 13 residues. The CDR3 nucleotides are TGTGCCAGCAGCCGAGGGGGGAACTATGGCTACACCTTC. Translating it yields CASSRGGNYGYTF.

The chain links TRBV20-1 to TRBJ2-5, with TRBD2 identical over 10 bases. Per the germline V gene, CDR1 is DFQATT and CDR2 is SNEGSKA (reference sequence). With V trimmed by 5 bases and J by 3 bases, 6 bases remained unmatched. The CDR3 has 14 amino acids. The CDR3 sequence: CSALVSGRKETQYF. The CDR3 region has the DNA TGCAGTGCTCTCGTTAGCGGGAGGAAAGAGACCCAGTACTTC.

In its sample, this clonotype is large (0.1 to 1%). The genes are TRBV20-1 and TRBJ2-7; 12 bases line up with TRBD2. Unmatched junction bases numbered 6, after V lost 5 bases and J lost 1 base. CDR1 DFQATT and CDR2 SNEGSKA come from the germline V gene (reference sequence). This CDR3 contains 15 residues. CDR3 sequence (DNA): TGCAGTGCTTCTAGAGGACTAGCGGGATCCTACGAGCAGTACTTC. Protein: CSASRGLAGSYEQYF.